The T cell receptor (beta chain) described here comes from a study of blood T cell repertoires in COVID-19. Study as a whole: Sites across the United States, Italy and Spain contributed samples from acute and convalescent COVID-19. T cells, B-cell-depleted T cells, or PBMCs provided the cDNA or gDNA that served as material.

This CDR3 contains 17 residues. Germline V gene data show CDR1 as SGDLS and CDR2 as YYNGEE. V lost 4 bases, J lost 2 bases, and 9 bases stayed unmatched. In the authors' methods: For nucleated cells, counts were estimated from reference gene primer amplification. Only in-frame clones appear in the TCRdb table, and some are missing; sequencing was by immunoSEQ multiplex PCR. V and J calls plus clone size are reproduced from that table; the DNA served to infer D and trimming. The repertoire includes 90,000 to 120,000 clones, around 83% of them detected once, and 4% to 4.5% sits in the top ten. This clone was picked up one time.

This receptor was identified in a man aged 70-80 years with acute or convalescent COVID-19. This chain links TRBV9 with TRBJ2-3; 11 nucleotides align to TRBD2. The sequencing sample was made of peripheral blood. The CDR3 DNA follows: TGTGCCAGCAGCCGGTTCACTAGCGGGGGCAACACAGATACGCAGTATTTT. The encoded protein is CASSRFTSGGNTDTQYF.